This T cell receptor (beta chain) comes out of a study of cytomegalovirus exposure and HLA in healthy donors. Looked up from germline, CDR1 is SQVTM and CDR2 is ANQGSEA. This CDR3 has 12 residues. V dropped 6 bases and J dropped 5 bases, with 13 bases sitting between them. This clone was seen a handful of times. Here the CDR3 omits its conserved ending phenylalanine or tryptophan, so a read error is the likely source. With 60 Vbeta and 13 Jbeta primers, the PCR was carried out. TCRdb's copy holds only in-frame clones and misses some; the assay was immunoSEQ multiplex PCR. Of about 150,000 clones in the sample, around 10% were seen once.

The sample comprised PBMCs. V usage is TRBV29-1 and J usage is TRBJ1-1; possibly TRBD1 for D (5 bases). The sequence was obtained from a man aged 50 or older in good health and CMV-seronegative. This CDR3 is CSVRGVGTEAFL. For the CDR3, the DNA is TGCAGCGTCCGGGGGGTAGGAACTGAAGCTTTCTTG.